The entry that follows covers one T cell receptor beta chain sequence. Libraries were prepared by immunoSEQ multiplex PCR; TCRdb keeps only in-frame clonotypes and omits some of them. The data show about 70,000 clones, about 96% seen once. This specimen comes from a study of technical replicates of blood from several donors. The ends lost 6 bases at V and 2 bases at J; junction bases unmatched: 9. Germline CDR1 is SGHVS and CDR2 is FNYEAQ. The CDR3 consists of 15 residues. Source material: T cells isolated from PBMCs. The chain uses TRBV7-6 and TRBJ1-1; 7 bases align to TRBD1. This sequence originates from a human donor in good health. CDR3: CASSPTTGANTEAFF. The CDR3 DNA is TGTGCCAGCAGTCCGACAACAGGGGCAAACACTGAAGCTTTCTTT.